This T cell receptor beta chain was sequenced for a study of tumor-infiltrating lymphocytes in primary liver carcinoma. The CDR3 spans 16 residues, counting both ends. Germline V gene sequence: CDR1 SGHNT, CDR2 YYREEE (reference sequence). For each extraction, RNA and DNA were obtained together from approximately 20-30 mg of unsorted bulk tissue. TCR beta cDNA was prepared out of around 460 ng total RNA by means of a constant-region primer. What produced the TCR beta libraries was three nested multiplex PCR rounds using slightly modified ARM-PCR. TRBV1-TRBV30 forward and Cbeta reverse primers drove the first two approximately 11-cycle rounds. MiXCR, applied by TCRdb to the multiplex PCR reads, yields one record per CDR3 protein. The sample lists about 54,000 distinct CDR3 sequences, 70% to 75% occurring once. Remarks on this clonotype: The DNA is left out, because the CDR3 cannot be placed on it with certainty; the CDR3 is given as TCRdb lists it.

The sequence derives from a man in his forties or fifties with primary liver carcinoma and hepatitis B virus infection. The chain uses TRBV5-4 and TRBJ1-1; the D segment call TRBD1 is taken from the table without a DNA check. Sequences were obtained from liver tumor tissue from sampling region 2. The subset is: tumor region T2, inferior pole. CDR3 amino acids: CASNFGSGTGNTEAFF.